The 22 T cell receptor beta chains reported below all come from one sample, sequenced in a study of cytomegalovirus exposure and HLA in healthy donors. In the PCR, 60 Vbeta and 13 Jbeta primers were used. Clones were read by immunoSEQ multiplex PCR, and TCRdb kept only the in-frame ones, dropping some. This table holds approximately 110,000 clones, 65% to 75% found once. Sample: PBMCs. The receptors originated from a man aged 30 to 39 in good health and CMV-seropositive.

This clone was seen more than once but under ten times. The CDR3 region has the DNA TGTGCCAGCAGTCTTAGCTCCTACAATGAGCAGTTCTTC. Translation: CASSLSSYNEQFF. The rearrangement joins TRBV2 to TRBJ2-1; D gene uncertain. Per the germline V gene, CDR1 is SNHLY and CDR2 is FYNNEI. The CDR3 contains 13 residues. The V end lost 5 bases, the J end lost 0 bases, and 5 bases lay between the germline ends.

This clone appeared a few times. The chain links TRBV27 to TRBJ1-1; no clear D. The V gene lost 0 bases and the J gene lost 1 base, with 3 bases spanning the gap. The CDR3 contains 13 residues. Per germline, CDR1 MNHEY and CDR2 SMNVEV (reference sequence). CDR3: CASSLSKNTEAFF. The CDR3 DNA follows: TGTGCCAGCAGTTTATCCAAGAACACTGAAGCTTTCTTT.

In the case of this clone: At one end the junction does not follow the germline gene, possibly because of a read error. CDR3 DNA sequence: TGCGCCAGCAGCTTGTTAAACAGAGACTATGGCTACCCCTTC. This codes for CASSLLNRDYGYPF. The rearrangement joins TRBV5-1 to TRBJ1-2, with D hard to call. This CDR3 is 14 amino acids long. The germline V gene has CDR1 SGHRS and CDR2 YFSETQ.

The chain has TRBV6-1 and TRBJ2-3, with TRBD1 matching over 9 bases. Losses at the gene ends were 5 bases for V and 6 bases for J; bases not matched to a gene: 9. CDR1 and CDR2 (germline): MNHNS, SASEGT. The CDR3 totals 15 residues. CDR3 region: CASSLSGTGRDTQYF. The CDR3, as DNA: TGTGCCAGCAGTCTCTCGGGGACAGGGAGGGATACGCAGTATTTT.

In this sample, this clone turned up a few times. DNA for the CDR3: TGTGCCAGCAGCTATAGAGCTCTGGACACCGGGGAGCTGTTTTTT. Translating it yields CASSYRALDTGELFF. This sequence joins TRBV5-4 and TRBJ2-2; D unclear. The CDR3 length is 15 residues. V was trimmed by 3 bases and J by 3 bases, leaving 12 bases between them. The germline CDR1 and CDR2 sequences are SGHNT and YYREEE (reference sequence). Full variable domain (rest looked up from reference TRBV5-4 and TRBJ2-2): ETGVTQSPTHLIKTRGQQVTLRCSSQSGHNTVSWYQQALGQGPQFIFQYYREEENGRGNFPPRFSGLQFPNYSSELNVNALELDDSALYLCASSYRALDTGELFFGEGSRLTVL.

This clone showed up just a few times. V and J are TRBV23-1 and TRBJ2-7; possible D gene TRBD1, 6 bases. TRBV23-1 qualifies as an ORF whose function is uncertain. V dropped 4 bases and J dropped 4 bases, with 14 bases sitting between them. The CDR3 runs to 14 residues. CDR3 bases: TGCGCCAGCAGTCCGACAGGCAGAGAATACGAGCAGTACTTC. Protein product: CASSPTGREYEQYF.

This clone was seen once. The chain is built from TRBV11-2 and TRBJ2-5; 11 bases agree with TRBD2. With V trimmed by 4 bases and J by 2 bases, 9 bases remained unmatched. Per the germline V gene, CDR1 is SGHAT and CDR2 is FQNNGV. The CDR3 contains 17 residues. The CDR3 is CASSSVEGLAVQETQYF. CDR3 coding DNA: TGTGCCAGCAGCTCAGTGGAGGGACTAGCGGTACAAGAGACCCAGTACTTC.

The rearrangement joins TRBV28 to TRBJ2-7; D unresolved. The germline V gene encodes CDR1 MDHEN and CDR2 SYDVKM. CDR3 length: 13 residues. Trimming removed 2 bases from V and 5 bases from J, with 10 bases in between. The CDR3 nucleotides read TGTGCCAGCAGTTTAGGTGCAGAAAACGAGCAGTACTTC. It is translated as CASSLGAENEQYF.

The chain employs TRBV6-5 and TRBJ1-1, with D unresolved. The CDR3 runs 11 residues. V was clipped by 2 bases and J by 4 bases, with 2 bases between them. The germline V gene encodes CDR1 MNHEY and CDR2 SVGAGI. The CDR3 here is CASSYRTEAFF. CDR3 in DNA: TGTGCCAGCAGTTACCGCACTGAAGCTTTCTTT.

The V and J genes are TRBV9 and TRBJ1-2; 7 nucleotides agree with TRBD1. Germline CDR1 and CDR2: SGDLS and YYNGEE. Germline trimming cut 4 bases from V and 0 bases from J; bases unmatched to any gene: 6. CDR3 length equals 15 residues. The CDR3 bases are TGTGCCAGCAGCACCCGGGACAGATCTAACTATGGCTACACCTTC. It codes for CASSTRDRSNYGYTF.

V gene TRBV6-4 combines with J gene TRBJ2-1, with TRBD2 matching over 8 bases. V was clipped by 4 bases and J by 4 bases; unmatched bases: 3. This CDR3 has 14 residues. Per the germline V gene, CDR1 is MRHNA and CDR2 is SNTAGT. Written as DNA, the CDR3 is TGTGCCAGCAGTGCAGCGGGGGTTTACAATGAGCAGTTCTTC. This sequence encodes CASSAAGVYNEQFF.

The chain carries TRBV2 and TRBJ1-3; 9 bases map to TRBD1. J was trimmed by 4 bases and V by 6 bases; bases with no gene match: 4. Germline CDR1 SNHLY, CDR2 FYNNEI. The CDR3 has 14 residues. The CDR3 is CASSGTGKGNTIYF. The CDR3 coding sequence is TGTGCCAGCAGCGGGACAGGGAAGGGAAACACCATATATTTT.

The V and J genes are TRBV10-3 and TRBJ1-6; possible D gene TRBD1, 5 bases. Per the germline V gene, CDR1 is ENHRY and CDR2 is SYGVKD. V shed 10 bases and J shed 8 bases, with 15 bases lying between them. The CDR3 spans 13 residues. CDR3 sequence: CASSGTGDSPLHF. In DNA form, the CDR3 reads TGTGCCAGTTCCGGGACGGGAGATTCACCCCTCCACTTT.

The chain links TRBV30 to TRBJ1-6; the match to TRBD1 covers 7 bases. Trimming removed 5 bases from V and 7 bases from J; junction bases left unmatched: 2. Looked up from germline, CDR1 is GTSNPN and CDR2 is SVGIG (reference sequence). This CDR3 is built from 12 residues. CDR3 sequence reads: CAWGTDNSPLHF. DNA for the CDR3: TGTGCCTGGGGGACAGACAATTCACCCCTCCACTTT.

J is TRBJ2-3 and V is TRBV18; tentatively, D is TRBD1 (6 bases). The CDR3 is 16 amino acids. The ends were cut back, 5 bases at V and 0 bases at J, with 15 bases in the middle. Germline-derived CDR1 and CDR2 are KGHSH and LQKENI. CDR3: CASSSPGASSTDTQYF. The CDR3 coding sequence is TGTGCCAGCTCATCCCCAGGGGCGTCTAGCACAGATACGCAGTATTTT.

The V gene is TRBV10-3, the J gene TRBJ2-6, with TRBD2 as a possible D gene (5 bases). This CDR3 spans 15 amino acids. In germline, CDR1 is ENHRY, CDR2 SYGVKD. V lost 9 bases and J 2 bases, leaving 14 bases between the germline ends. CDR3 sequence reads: CAITEGDTGANVLTF. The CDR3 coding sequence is TGTGCCATAACCGAGGGTGATACTGGGGCCAACGTCCTGACTTTC.

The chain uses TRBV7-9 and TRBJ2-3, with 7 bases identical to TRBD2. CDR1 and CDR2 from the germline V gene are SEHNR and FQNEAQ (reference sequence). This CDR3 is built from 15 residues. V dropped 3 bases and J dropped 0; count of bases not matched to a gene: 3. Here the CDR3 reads CASSFRSGSTDTQYF. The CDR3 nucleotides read TGTGCCAGCAGCTTCCGTAGCGGGAGCACAGATACGCAGTATTTT.

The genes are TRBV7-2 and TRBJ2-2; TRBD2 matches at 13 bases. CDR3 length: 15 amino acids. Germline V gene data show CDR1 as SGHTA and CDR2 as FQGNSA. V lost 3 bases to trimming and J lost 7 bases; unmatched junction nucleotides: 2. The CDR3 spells CASSFGLAGVGELFF. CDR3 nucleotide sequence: TGTGCCAGCAGCTTTGGACTAGCGGGGGTCGGGGAGCTGTTTTTT.

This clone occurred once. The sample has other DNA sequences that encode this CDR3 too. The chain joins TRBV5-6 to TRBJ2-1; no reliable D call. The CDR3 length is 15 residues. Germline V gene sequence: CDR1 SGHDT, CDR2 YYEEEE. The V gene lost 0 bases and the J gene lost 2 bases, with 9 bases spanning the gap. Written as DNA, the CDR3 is TGTGCCAGCAGCTTGGAACGCAGGACCTACAATGAGCAGTTCTTC. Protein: CASSLERRTYNEQFF.

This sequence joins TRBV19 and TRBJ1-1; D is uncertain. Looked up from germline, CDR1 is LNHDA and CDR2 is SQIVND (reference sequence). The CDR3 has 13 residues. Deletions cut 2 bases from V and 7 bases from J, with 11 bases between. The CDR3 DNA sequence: TGTGCCAGTAGTATAAGCAGGCGGGATGAAGCTTTCTTT. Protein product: CASSISRRDEAFF.

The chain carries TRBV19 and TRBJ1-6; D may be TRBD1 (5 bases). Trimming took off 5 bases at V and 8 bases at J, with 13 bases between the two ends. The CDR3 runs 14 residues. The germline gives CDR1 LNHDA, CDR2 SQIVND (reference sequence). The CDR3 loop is CASSSQGLDSPLHF. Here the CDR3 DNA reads TGTGCCAGTAGTTCGCAGGGATTGGATTCACCCCTCCACTTT.

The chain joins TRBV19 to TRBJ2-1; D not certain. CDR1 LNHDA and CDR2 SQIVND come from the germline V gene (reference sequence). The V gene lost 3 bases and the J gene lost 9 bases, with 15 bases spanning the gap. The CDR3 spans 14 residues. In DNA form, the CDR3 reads TGTGCCAGTAGTATTGAAGACTCGTCGGGTGAGCAGTTCTTC. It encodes CASSIEDSSGEQFF.